This is a list of T cell receptor beta chains from one sample in a study of CD8 T cells in Susac syndrome. One entry per CDR3 protein, called by TCRdb with MiXCR from the immunoSEQ multiplex PCR reads. The sample holds about 84,000 distinct CDR3 sequences, about 93% seen once. What was sequenced was CD8+ T cells from PBMCs. All receptors derive from a human donor in good health. The CDR3 runs from the conserved cysteine through the conserved F or W. Fields, in order: V gene, clone size, J gene, D gene, CDR3 protein, CDR3 DNA. A D gene is named only where the DNA matches it firmly. Not every row has a clone size; where given, it reads once, few, many or a size class.

TRBV13	.	TRBJ1-1	.	CASSLGSERFEAFF	TGTGCCAGCAGCTTAGGGAGCGAAAGATTCGAAGCTTTCTTT
TRBV13	.	TRBJ2-3	.	CASSSRGEDTQYF	TGTGCCAGCAGCTCCCGTGGGGAGGATACGCAGTATTTT
TRBV5-6	.	TRBJ1-5	TRBD1	CASSPGGGPPHF	TGTGCCAGCAGCCCTGGAGGGGGCCCCCCTCATTTT
TRBV7-9	.	TRBJ2-1	TRBD2	CASSPPLAGVFPYNEQFF	TGTGCCAGCAGTCCCCCCCTAGCGGGGGTCTTCCCCTACAATGAGCAGTTCTTC
TRBV18	.	TRBJ1-2	.	CASSPPGGPSYGYTF	TGTGCCAGCTCACCACCGGGGGGACCAAGCTATGGCTACACCTTC
TRBV6-5	.	TRBJ2-6	.	CASSYLGTLSSGANVLTF	TGTGCCAGCAGTTACCTAGGGACACTGAGCTCTGGGGCCAACGTCCTGACTTTC
TRBV6-2/TRBV6-3	few	TRBJ1-5	.	CASSYGGNQPQHF	TGTGCCAGCAGTTACGGGGGCAATCAGCCCCAGCATTTT
TRBV6-6	.	TRBJ2-7	TRBD2	CASSPPGSGGDEQYF	TGTGCCAGCAGTCCCCCTGGTAGCGGGGGTGACGAGCAGTACTTC
TRBV20-1	.	TRBJ2-3	TRBD2	CSARGSGGPHSTDTQYF	TGCAGTGCTAGAGGTAGCGGGGGGCCACATAGCACAGATACGCAGTATTTT
TRBV5-6	.	TRBJ2-7	.	CASSPQGSTYEQYF	TGTGCCAGCAGCCCTCAGGGGTCCACCTACGAGCAGTACTTC
TRBV13	few	TRBJ1-1	.	CASSLRNTEAFF	TGTGCCAGCAGTCTAAGGAACACTGAAGCTTTCTTT
TRBV7-9	.	TRBJ1-2	.	CASSLGGGTPYGYTF	TGTGCCAGCAGCTTAGGCGGCGGGACCCCCTATGGCTACACCTTC
TRBV27	.	TRBJ2-5	.	CASSFQGGVRETQYF	TGTGCCAGCAGTTTCCAGGGGGGGGTAAGGGAGACCCAGTACTTC
TRBV9	.	TRBJ1-1	TRBD1	CASSEGGTAMNTEAFF	TGTGCCAGCAGCGAGGGAGGGACAGCTATGAACACTGAAGCTTTCTTT
TRBV4-1	.	TRBJ2-3	.	CASSHPSRGTDTQYF	TGCGCCAGCAGCCATCCTAGCAGGGGCACAGATACGCAGTATTTT
TRBV9	.	TRBJ1-1	TRBD1	CASSAGTDKAFF	TGTGCCAGCAGCGCTGGGACAGATAAAGCTTTCTTT
TRBV4-1	.	TRBJ2-1	TRBD2	CASSQTRTSYNEQFF	TGCGCCAGCAGCCAAACCCGGACTAGCTACAATGAGCAGTTCTTC
TRBV5-1	.	TRBJ1-1	.	CASSLRRDIKYTEAFF	TGCGCCAGCAGCTTGCGAAGGGACATTAAATACACTGAAGCTTTCTTT
TRBV12-3/TRBV12-4	.	TRBJ2-7	.	CASSLGSPGAEQYF	TGTGCCAGCAGTTTAGGGTCTCCTGGAGCCGAGCAGTACTTC
TRBV20-1	.	TRBJ1-6	.	CSASLEYRSFFYNSPLHF	TGCAGTGCTAGCTTGGAATACAGGTCCTTCTTCTATAATTCACCCCTCCACTTT
TRBV6-5	.	TRBJ2-1	.	CASIGLGPEQFF	TGTGCCAGCATAGGGTTGGGGCCGGAGCAGTTCTTC
TRBV6-5	.	TRBJ2-7	.	CASSYSLGKGEQYF	TGTGCCAGCAGTTACTCTTTGGGGAAGGGCGAGCAGTACTTC
TRBV15	once	TRBJ1-4	.	CATSRVAAGPNEKLFF	TGTGCCACCAGCAGAGTGGCGGCAGGTCCCAATGAAAAACTGTTTTTT
TRBV2	.	TRBJ2-1	.	CASSERGPYNEQFF	TGTGCCAGCAGTGAAAGGGGACCCTACAATGAGCAGTTCTTC
TRBV9	.	TRBJ2-3	TRBD2	CASRGGLAGSTDTQYF	TGTGCCAGCAGGGGAGGACTAGCGGGGAGCACAGATACGCAGTATTTT
TRBV9	.	TRBJ1-1	.	CASSATGSGGPEAFF	TGTGCCAGCAGCGCGACGGGATCGGGGGGACCTGAAGCTTTCTTT
TRBV29-1	.	TRBJ2-7	TRBD2	CSASTSGASEQYF	TGCAGCGCGAGTACTAGCGGGGCCTCCGAGCAGTACTTC
TRBV7-2	.	TRBJ2-3	TRBD2	CASSLLGGGGDTQYF	TGTGCCAGCAGCTTATTGGGTGGGGGGGGAGATACGCAGTATTTT
TRBV7-8	.	TRBJ2-3	.	CASTLYQDTQYF	TGTGCCAGCACCCTTTACCAGGATACGCAGTATTTT
TRBV9	.	TRBJ2-1	TRBD2	CASSGYRLAGYRESYNEQFF	TGTGCCAGCAGCGGTTACCGACTAGCGGGATACCGGGAGTCCTACAATGAGCAGTTCTTC
TRBV7-9	.	TRBJ1-1	TRBD1	CASSPWTGPDTEAFF	TGTGCCAGCAGCCCATGGACAGGGCCTGACACTGAAGCTTTCTTT
TRBV20-1	.	TRBJ2-7	TRBD1	CSAGDRGTSYEQYF	TGCAGTGCTGGGGACAGGGGGACTTCCTACGAGCAGTACTTC
TRBV2	.	TRBJ2-5	TRBD2	CASTRGTSGGPGETQYF	TGTGCCAGCACCCGTGGGACTAGCGGGGGCCCTGGGGAGACCCAGTACTTC
TRBV6-5	.	TRBJ1-1	.	CASSSTGMNTEAFF	TGTGCCAGCAGTTCTACAGGTATGAACACTGAAGCTTTCTTT
TRBV11-2	.	TRBJ1-2	TRBD1	CASSLGPQGAGYGYTF	TGTGCCAGCAGCTTAGGACCACAGGGGGCGGGCTATGGCTACACCTTC
TRBV7-9	once	TRBJ2-7	.	CASSSDKGLYEQYF	TGTGCCAGCAGCTCGGATAAGGGCCTCTACGAGCAGTACTTC
TRBV13	.	TRBJ1-6	.	CASSLGPNSPLHF	TGTGCCAGCAGCCTCGGACCTAATTCACCCCTCCACTTT
TRBV2	.	TRBJ1-1	.	CASSEGGENTEAFF	TGTGCCAGCAGTGAAGGGGGAGAGAACACTGAAGCTTTCTTT